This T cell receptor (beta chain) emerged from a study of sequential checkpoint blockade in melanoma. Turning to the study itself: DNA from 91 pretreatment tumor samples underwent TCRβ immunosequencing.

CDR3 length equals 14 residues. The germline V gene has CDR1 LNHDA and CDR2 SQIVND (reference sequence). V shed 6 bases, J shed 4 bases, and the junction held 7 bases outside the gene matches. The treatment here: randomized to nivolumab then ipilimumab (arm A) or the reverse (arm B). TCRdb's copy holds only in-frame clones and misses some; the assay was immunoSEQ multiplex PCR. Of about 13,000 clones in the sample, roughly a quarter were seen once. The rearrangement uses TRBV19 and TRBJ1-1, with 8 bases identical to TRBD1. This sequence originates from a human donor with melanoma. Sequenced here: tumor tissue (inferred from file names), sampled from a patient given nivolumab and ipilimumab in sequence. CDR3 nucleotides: TGTGCCAGTAGGGAACAGGGGGTCAGCACTGAAGCTTTCTTT. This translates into CASREQGVSTEAFF.